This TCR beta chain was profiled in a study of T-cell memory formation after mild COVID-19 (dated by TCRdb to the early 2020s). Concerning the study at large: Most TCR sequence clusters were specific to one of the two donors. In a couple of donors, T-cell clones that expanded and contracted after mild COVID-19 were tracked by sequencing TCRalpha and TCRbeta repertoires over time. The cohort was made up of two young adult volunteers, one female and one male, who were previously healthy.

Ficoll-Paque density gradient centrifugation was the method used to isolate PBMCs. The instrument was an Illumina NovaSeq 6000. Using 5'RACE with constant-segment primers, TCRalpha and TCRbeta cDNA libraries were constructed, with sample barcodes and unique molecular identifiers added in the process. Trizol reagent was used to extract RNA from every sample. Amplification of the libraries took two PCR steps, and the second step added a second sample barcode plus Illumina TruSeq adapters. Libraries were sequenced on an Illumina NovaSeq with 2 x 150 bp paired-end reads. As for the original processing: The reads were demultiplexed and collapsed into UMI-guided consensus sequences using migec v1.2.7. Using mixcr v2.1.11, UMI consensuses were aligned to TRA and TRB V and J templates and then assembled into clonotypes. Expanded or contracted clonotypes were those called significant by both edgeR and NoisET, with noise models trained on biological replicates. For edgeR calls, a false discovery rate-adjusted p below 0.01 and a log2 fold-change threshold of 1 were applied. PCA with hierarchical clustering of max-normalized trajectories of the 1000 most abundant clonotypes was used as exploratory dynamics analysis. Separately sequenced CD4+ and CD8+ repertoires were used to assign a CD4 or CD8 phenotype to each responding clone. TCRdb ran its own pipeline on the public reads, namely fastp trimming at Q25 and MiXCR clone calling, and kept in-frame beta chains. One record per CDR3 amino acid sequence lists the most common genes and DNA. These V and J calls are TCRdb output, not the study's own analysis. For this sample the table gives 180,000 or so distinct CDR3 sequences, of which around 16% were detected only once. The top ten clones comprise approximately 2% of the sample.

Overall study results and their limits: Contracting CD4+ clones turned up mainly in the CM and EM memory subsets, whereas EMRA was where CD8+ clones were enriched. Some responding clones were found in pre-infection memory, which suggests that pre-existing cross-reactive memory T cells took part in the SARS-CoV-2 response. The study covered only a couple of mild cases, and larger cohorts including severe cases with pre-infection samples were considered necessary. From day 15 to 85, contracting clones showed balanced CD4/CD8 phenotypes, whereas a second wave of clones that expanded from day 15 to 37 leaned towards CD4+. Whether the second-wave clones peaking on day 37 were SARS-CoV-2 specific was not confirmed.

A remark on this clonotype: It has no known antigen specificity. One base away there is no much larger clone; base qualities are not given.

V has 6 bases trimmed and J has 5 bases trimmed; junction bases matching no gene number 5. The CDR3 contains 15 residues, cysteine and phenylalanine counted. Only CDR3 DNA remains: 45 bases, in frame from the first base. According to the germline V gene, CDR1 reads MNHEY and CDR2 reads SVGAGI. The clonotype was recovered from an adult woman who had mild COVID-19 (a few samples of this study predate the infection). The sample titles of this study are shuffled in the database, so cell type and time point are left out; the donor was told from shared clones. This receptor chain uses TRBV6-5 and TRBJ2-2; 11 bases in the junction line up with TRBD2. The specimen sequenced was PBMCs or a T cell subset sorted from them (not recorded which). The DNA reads TGTGCCAGCAGCCCGGGACTAGCGGAAACCGGGGAGCTGTTTTTT. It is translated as CASSPGLAETGELFF.